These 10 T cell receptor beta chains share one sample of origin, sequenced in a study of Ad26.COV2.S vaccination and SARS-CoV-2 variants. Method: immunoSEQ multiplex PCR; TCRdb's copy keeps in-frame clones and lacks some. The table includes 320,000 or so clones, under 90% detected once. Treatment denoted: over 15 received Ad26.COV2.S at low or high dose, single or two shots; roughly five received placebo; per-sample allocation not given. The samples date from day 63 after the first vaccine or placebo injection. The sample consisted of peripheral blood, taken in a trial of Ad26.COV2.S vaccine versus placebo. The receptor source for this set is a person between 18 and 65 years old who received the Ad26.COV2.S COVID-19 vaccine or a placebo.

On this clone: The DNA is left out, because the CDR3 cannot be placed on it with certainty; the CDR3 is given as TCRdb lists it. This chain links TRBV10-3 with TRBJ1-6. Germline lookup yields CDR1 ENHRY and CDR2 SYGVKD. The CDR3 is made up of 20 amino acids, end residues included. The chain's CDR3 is CAISESGPVFWRIGGSPLHF.

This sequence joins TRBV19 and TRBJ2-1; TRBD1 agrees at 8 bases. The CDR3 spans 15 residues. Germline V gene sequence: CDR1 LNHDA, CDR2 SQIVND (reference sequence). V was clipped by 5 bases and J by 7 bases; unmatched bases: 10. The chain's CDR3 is CASSFRTGSLNEQFF. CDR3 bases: TGTGCCAGTAGTTTCCGGACAGGGAGCCTTAATGAGCAGTTCTTC.

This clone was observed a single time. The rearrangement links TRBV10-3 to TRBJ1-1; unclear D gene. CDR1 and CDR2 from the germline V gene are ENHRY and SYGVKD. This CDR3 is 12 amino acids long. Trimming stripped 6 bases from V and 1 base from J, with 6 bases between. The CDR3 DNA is TGTGCCATCAGGGATGGGAACACTGAAGCTTTCTTT. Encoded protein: CAIRDGNTEAFF.

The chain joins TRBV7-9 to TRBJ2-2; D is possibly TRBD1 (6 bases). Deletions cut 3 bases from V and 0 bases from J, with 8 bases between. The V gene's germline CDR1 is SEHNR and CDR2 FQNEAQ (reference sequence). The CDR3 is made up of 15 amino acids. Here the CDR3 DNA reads TGTGCCAGCAGCTTCGGGACAACGAACACCGGGGAGCTGTTTTTT. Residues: CASSFGTTNTGELFF.

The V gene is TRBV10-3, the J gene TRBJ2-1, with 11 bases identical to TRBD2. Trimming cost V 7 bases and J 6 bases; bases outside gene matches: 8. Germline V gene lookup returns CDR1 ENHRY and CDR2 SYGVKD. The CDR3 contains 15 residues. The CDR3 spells CAIKSSGGSSNEQFF. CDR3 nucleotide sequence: TGTGCCATCAAATCTAGCGGGGGGTCGTCCAATGAGCAGTTCTTC.

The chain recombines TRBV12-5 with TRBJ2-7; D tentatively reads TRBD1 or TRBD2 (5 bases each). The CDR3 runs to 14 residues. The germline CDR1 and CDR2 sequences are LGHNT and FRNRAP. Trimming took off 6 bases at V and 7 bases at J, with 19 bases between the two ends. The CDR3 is CASGPGTPLREQYF. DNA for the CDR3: TGTGCTAGTGGCCCCGGGACCCCACTAAGGGAGCAGTACTTC.

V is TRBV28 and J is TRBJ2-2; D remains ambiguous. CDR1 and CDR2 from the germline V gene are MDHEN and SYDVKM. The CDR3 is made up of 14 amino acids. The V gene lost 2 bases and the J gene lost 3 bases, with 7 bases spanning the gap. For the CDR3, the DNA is TGTGCCAGCAGTTTAGGCAGTTACACCGGGGAGCTGTTTTTT. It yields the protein CASSLGSYTGELFF.

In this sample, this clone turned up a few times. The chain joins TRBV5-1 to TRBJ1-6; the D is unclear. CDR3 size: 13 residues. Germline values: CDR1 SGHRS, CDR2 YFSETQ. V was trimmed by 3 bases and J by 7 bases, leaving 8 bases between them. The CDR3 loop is CASSYDGNSPLHF. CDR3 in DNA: TGCGCCAGCAGCTATGACGGGAATTCACCCCTCCACTTT.

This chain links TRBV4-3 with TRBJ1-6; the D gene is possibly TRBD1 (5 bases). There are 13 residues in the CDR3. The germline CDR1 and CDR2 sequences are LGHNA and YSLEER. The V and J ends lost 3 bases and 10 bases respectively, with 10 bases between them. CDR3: CASSQGRESPLHF. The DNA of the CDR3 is TGCGCCAGCAGCCAGGGCAGGGAGTCACCCCTCCACTTT.

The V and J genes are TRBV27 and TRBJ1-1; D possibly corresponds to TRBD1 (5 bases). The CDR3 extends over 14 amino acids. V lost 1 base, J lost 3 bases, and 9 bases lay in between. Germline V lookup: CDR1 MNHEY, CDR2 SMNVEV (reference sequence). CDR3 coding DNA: TGTGCCAGCAGTTTATGGGGGGGGGACACTGAAGCTTTCTTT. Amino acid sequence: CASSLWGGDTEAFF.